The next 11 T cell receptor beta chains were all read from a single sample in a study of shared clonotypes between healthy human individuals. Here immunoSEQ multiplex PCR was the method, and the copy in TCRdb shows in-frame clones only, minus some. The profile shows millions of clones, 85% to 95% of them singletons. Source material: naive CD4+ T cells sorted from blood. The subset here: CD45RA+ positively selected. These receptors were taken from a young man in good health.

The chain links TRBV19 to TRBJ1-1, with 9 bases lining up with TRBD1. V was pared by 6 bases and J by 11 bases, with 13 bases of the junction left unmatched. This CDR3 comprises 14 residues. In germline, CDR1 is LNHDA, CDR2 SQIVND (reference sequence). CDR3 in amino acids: CASSLTAGQGGAFF. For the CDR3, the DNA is TGTGCCAGTAGCCTGACCGCGGGACAGGGCGGCGCTTTCTTT.

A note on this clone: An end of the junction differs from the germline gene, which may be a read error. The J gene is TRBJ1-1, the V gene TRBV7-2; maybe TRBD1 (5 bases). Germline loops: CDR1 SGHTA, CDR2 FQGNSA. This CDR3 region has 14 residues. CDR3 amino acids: CASRTGRSNPEAFF. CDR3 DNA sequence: TGTGCCAGCAGGACGGGACGGTCGAACCCTGAAGCTTTCTTT.

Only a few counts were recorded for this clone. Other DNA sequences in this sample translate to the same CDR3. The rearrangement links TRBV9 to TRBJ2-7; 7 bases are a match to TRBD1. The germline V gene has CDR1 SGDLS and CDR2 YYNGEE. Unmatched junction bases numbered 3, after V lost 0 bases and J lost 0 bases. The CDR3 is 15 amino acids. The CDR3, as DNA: TGTGCCAGCAGCGTAGAGGCAGGGGGCTCCTACGAGCAGTACTTC. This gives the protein CASSVEAGGSYEQYF.

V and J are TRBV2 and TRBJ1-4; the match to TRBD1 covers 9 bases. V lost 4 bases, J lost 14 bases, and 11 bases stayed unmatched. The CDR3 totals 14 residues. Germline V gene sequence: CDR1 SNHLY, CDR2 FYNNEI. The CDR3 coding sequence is TGTGCCAGCAGTGTCCGGGACAGGGTTACTACGCTGTTTTTT. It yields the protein CASSVRDRVTTLFF. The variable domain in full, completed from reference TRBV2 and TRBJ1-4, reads EPEVTQTPSHQVTQMGQEVILRCVPISNHLYFYWYRQILGQKVEFLVSFYNNEISEKSEIFDDQFSVERPDGSNFTLKIRSTKLEDSAMYFCASSVRDRVTTLFFGSGTQLSVL.

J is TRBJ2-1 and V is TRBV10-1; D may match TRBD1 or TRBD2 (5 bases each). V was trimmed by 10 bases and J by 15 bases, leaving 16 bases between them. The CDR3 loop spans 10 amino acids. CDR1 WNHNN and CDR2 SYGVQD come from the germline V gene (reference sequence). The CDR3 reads CANRRDRTFF. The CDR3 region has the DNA TGCGCCAACCGCCGGGACCGTACGTTCTTC.

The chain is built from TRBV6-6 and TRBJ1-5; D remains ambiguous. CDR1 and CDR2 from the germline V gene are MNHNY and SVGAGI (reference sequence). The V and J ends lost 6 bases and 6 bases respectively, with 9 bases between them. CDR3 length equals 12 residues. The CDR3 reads CASSTHLQPQHF. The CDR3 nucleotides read TGTGCCAGCAGCACACACCTTCAGCCCCAGCATTTT.

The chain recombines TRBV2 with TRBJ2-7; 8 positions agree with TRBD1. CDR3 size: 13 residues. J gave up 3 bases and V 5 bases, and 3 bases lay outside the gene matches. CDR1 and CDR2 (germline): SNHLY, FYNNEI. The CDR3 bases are TGTGCCAGCAGTTGGACAGGGAGCTACGAGCAGTACTTC. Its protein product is CASSWTGSYEQYF.

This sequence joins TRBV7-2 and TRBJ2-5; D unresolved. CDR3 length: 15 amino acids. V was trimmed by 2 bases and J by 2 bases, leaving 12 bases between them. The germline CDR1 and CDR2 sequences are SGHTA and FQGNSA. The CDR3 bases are TGTGCCAGCAGCTTAAATCCAGGACGGCAAGAGACCCAGTACTTC. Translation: CASSLNPGRQETQYF.

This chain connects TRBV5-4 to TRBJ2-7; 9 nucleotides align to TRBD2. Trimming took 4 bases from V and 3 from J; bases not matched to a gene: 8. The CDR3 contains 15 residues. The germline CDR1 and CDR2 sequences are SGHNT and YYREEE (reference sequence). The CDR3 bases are TGTGCCAGCAGCACTGGCGGGAGGGCGGACTACGAGCAGTACTTC. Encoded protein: CASSTGGRADYEQYF.

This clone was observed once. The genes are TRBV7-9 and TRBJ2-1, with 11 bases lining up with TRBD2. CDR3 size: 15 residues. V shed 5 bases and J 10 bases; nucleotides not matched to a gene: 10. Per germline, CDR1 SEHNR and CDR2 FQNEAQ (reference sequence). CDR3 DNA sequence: TGTGCCAGCAGCCTTATAGCGGGAGGGCCTGGGGAGCAGTTCTTC. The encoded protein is CASSLIAGGPGEQFF.

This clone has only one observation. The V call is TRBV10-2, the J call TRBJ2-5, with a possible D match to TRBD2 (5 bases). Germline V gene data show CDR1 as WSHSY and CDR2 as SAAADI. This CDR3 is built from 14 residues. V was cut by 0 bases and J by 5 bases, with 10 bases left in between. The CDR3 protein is CASSESARRETQYF. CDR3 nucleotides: TGCGCCAGCAGTGAGTCAGCTAGGAGGGAGACCCAGTACTTC.